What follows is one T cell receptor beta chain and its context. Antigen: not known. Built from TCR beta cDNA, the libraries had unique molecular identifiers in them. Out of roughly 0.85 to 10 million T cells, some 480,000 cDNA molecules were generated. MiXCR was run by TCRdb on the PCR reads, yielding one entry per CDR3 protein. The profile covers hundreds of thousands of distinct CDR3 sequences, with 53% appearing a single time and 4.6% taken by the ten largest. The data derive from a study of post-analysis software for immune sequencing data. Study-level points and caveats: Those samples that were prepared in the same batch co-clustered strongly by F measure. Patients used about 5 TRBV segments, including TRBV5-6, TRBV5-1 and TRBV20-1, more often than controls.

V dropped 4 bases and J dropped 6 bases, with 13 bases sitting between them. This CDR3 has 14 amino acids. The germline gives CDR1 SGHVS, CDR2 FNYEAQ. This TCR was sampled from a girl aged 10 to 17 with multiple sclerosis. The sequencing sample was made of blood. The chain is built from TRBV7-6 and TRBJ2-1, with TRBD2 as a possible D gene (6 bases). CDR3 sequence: CASSSPRGLNEQFF. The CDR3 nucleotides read TGTGCCAGCAGCTCACCGAGGGGACTCAATGAGCAGTTCTTC.